These 21 T cell receptor beta chains share one sample of origin, sequenced in a study of blood T cell repertoires in COVID-19. Sequencing was performed with immunoSEQ multiplex PCR; in TCRdb, only in-frame clones are kept and a portion is missing. Of fewer than 350,000 clones listed, roughly 85% are singletons. The sequencing input was PBMCs or T cells enriched from blood (not recorded which). The receptors here all came from a man aged 25 to 45 who had recovered from COVID-19.

The chain links TRBV5-5 to TRBJ1-2, with a possible D match to TRBD1 (6 bases). Germline V lookup: CDR1 SGHKS, CDR2 YYEKEE (reference sequence). The CDR3 sequence is 15 residues long. V was cut by 4 bases and J by 4 bases, with 17 bases left in between. CDR3 loop: CASSPWGGAVYGYTF. The DNA of the CDR3 is TGTGCCAGCAGCCCCTGGGGGGGCGCAGTCTATGGCTACACCTTC.

The chain employs TRBV9 and TRBJ1-1; 8 bases are shared with TRBD1. V was clipped by 5 bases and J by 1 base; unmatched bases: 10. The CDR3 totals 16 residues. Germline CDR1 and CDR2: SGDLS and YYNGEE. DNA of the CDR3: TGTGCCAGCAGAAGGGGGGATGGGACAGGGAACACTGAAGCTTTCTTT. Its translation: CASRRGDGTGNTEAFF.

A single count supports this clone. This chain links TRBV6-2 or TRBV6-3 with TRBJ2-2; 8 bases fit TRBD2. From germline, CDR1 is MNHEY and CDR2 SVGEGT. The CDR3 consists of 19 residues. V lost 2 bases, J lost 0 bases, and 11 bases stayed unmatched. CDR3 sequence (DNA): TGTGCCAGCAGTTACGATCCCTTTTCCGGGGGGGCGAACACCGGGGAGCTGTTTTTT. Protein sequence: CASSYDPFSGGANTGELFF.

This clone was counted between two and nine times. The chain joins TRBV4-1 to TRBJ2-2; no clear D gene. From germline, CDR1 is MGHRA and CDR2 YSYEKL. CDR3 size: 16 residues. V was trimmed by 3 bases and J by 1 base, leaving 12 bases between them. The CDR3 DNA is TGCGCCAGCAGCCAGTACGCGACTCGGAACACCGGGGAGCTGTTTTTT. Protein product: CASSQYATRNTGELFF.

The genes are TRBV5-1 and TRBJ1-3; the match to TRBD1 covers 8 bases. CDR1 and CDR2 (germline): SGHRS, YFSETQ. The CDR3 sequence is 14 residues long. The junction had 6 bases not matched to a gene; V was cut back by 4 bases and J by 6 bases. The CDR3 bases are TGCGCCAGCAGCCGGGACAGGCCAACAAACACCATATATTTT. It translates to CASSRDRPTNTIYF.

The chain couples TRBV25-1 to TRBJ2-3, with 8 bases lining up with TRBD2. CDR1 and CDR2 (germline): MGHDK, SYGVNS. V shed 5 bases and J 3 bases; nucleotides not matched to a gene: 4. The CDR3 length is 14 residues. The CDR3 region is CASSQRGGTDTQYF. The DNA for the CDR3 is TGTGCCAGCAGTCAGCGCGGGGGGACAGATACGCAGTATTTT. Full variable domain (outside the CDR3, taken from reference TRBV25-1 and TRBJ2-3): EADIYQTPRYLVIGTGKKITLECSQTMGHDKMYWYQQDPGMELHLIHYSYGVNSTEKGDLSSESTVSRIRTEHFPLTLESARPSHTSQYLCASSQRGGTDTQYFGPGTRLTVL.

The rearrangement joins TRBV9 to TRBJ1-6; D uncertain. Trimming cost V 0 bases and J 0 bases, with 10 bases left between them. The CDR3 runs to 17 residues. Germline loops: CDR1 SGDLS, CDR2 YYNGEE. CDR3 in amino acids: CASSVDPGSSYNSPLHF. For the CDR3, the DNA is TGTGCCAGCAGCGTAGACCCCGGGAGCTCCTATAATTCACCCCTCCACTTT.

The rearrangement uses TRBV6-6 and TRBJ2-7, with TRBD1 matching over 8 bases. V shed 7 bases, J shed 3 bases, and the junction held 11 bases outside the gene matches. In germline, CDR1 is MNHNY, CDR2 SVGAGI (reference sequence). CDR3 size: 15 residues. In DNA, the CDR3 is TGTGCCAGCAACGAAGTGGACAGGGCGGACTACGAGCAGTACTTC. It specifies CASNEVDRADYEQYF.

The V and J genes are TRBV11-2 and TRBJ2-7; D might be TRBD1 (6 bases). CDR3 length equals 15 residues. CDR1 is SGHAT, CDR2 FQNNGV, per germline. The V end lost 5 bases, the J end lost 6 bases, and 20 bases lay between the germline ends. The CDR3 spells CASSPLQGRSGEQYF. Written as DNA, the CDR3 is TGTGCCAGCAGCCCGCTACAGGGCCGGTCAGGCGAGCAGTACTTC.

Only one count was recorded for this clone. The chain uses TRBV30 and TRBJ1-2; D gene uncertain. This CDR3 has 13 amino acids. Trimming removed 2 bases at V and 7 bases at J, with 14 bases between. In germline, CDR1 is GTSNPN, CDR2 SVGIG (reference sequence). CDR3 nucleotide sequence: TGTGCCTGGAGTCCGATGGGAGCGGGTGGCTACACCTTC. Translation gives CAWSPMGAGGYTF.

The chain employs TRBV18 and TRBJ1-4; 7 bases fit TRBD1. The J segment lost 5 bases and the V segment lost 3 bases, leaving 6 bases of the junction unmatched. Germline V gene data show CDR1 as KGHSH and CDR2 as LQKENI. The CDR3 covers 15 residues. CDR3 DNA sequence: TGTGCCAGCTCACCCTCACAGGGGAAGAATGAAAAACTGTTTTTT. It codes for CASSPSQGKNEKLFF.

This clone is a singleton in its sample. In DNA, the CDR3 is TGTGCCAGCAGCTTGAACGCAGGGGCAGGGGAGACCCAGTACTTC. Amino acid sequence: CASSLNAGAGETQYF. The chain uses TRBV5-4 and TRBJ2-5; D perhaps matches TRBD1 (6 bases). From germline, CDR1 is SGHNT and CDR2 YYREEE (reference sequence). Trimming took 1 base from V and 5 from J, leaving 15 bases between them. The length of the CDR3 is 15 residues.

V and J are TRBV2 and TRBJ2-1, with 8 bases lining up with TRBD2. Germline values: CDR1 SNHLY, CDR2 FYNNEI. This CDR3 is built from 20 residues. Losses at the gene ends were 6 bases for V and 3 bases for J; bases not matched to a gene: 22. CDR3: CASRHPALIDPAGVYNEQFF. The CDR3 region has the DNA TGTGCCAGCAGACACCCAGCCCTGATCGACCCAGCGGGGGTCTACAATGAGCAGTTCTTC.

This sequence joins TRBV2 and TRBJ2-3; the match to TRBD2 covers 11 bases. J was trimmed by 6 bases and V by 5 bases; bases with no gene match: 10. This CDR3 region has 16 residues. The germline V gene has CDR1 SNHLY and CDR2 FYNNEI. DNA of the CDR3: TGTGCCAGCAGTCTTAGCGGGGGGGCGATTGGGGATACGCAGTATTTT. It yields the protein CASSLSGGAIGDTQYF.

V is TRBV10-2 and J is TRBJ2-5; 7 nucleotides match TRBD2. The germline V gene encodes CDR1 WSHSY and CDR2 SAAADI. V lost 2 bases, J lost 1 base, and 1 base stayed unmatched. The CDR3 is 14 residues long. CDR3 protein: CASSEAGVQETQYF. The CDR3 coding sequence is TGCGCCAGCAGTGAGGCGGGGGTCCAAGAGACCCAGTACTTC.

This clone was counted between two and nine times. The gene calls are TRBV5-1 and TRBJ1-1; 12 bases line up with TRBD1. CDR3 length equals 16 residues. V dropped 4 bases and J dropped 6; count of bases not matched to a gene: 10. Germline CDR1 is SGHRS and CDR2 is YFSETQ. The CDR3 DNA reads TGCGCCAGCAGCGATACTATGGGACAGGGGGCCGCTGAAGCTTTCTTT. Translated: CASSDTMGQGAAEAFF.

This chain links TRBV2 with TRBJ2-2; D may be TRBD2 (6 bases). The germline V and J ends were trimmed by 7 bases and 0 bases, with 12 bases remaining between them. CDR1 and CDR2 from the germline V gene are SNHLY and FYNNEI. The CDR3 has 15 amino acids. The CDR3 sequence: CASKLAPTNTGELFF. CDR3 bases: TGTGCCAGCAAGCTAGCGCCCACGAACACCGGGGAGCTGTTTTTT.

The V call is TRBV27, the J call TRBJ2-7; 8 bases line up with TRBD1. The CDR3 has 17 residues. CDR1 and CDR2 (germline): MNHEY, SMNVEV (reference sequence). V was pared by 0 bases and J by 3 bases, with 10 bases of the junction left unmatched. Here the CDR3 reads CASSLSYRAGGGYEQYF. The DNA of the CDR3 is TGTGCCAGCAGTTTATCGTACAGGGCAGGGGGCGGCTACGAGCAGTACTTC.

This rearrangement joins TRBV19 to TRBJ1-1; possibly TRBD1 for D (5 bases). V shed 3 bases and J shed 0 bases, with 11 bases lying between them. This CDR3 is built from 15 residues. The germline V gene has CDR1 LNHDA and CDR2 SQIVND (reference sequence). CDR3 coding DNA: TGTGCCAGTAGTATTGACAGATCCATGAACACTGAAGCTTTCTTT. It encodes CASSIDRSMNTEAFF.

The J gene is TRBJ1-5, the V gene TRBV19; tentatively, D is TRBD1 (5 bases). Germline V lookup: CDR1 LNHDA, CDR2 SQIVND (reference sequence). Trimming took 3 bases from V and 2 from J, leaving 14 bases between them. The CDR3 has 16 amino acids. The chain's CDR3 is CASSIKGLVRNQPQHF. In DNA, the CDR3 is TGTGCCAGTAGTATTAAGGGACTTGTCCGCAATCAGCCCCAGCATTTT.

The CDR3, as DNA: TGTGCCTGGAGGACAGGGGGCGCCTCGGGCTATGGCTACACCTTC. This sequence encodes CAWRTGGASGYGYTF. The V call is TRBV30, the J call TRBJ1-2, with 10 bases lining up with TRBD1. The length of the CDR3 is 15 residues. CDR1 is GTSNPN and CDR2 is SVGIG in the germline V gene (reference sequence). V shed 3 bases and J 4 bases; nucleotides not matched to a gene: 8.